These T cell receptor beta chains were read from a single sample in a study of CD8 T cells in ankylosing spondylitis. Each CDR3 protein gets one entry after TCRdb re-called the 5' RACE reads with MiXCR. This table has more than 600,000 distinct CDR3 sequences, 15% to 20% appearing once. The specimen sequenced was blood, either unsorted or a sorted T cell fraction (not recorded which). These receptors were collected from a male donor with ankylosing spondylitis. The CDR3 runs from the conserved cysteine through the conserved F or W. D genes are given only for firm matches. Expanded clones are given a class, and other clones once, few, many or no size at all.

size	V	J	D	CDR3	DNA
.	TRBV2	TRBJ2-5	.	CASSEGLLQETQYF	TGTGCCAGCAGTGAGGGACTGCTCCAAGAGACCCAGTACTTC
few	TRBV10-3	TRBJ2-7	TRBD1	CAISNQDRASYEQYF	TGTGCCATCAGCAACCAGGACAGGGCCTCCTACGAGCAGTACTTC
.	TRBV7-2	TRBJ2-1	.	CASRGQNYNEQFF	TGTGCCAGCAGAGGACAGAACTACAATGAGCAGTTCTTC
.	TRBV27	TRBJ2-2	.	CASSFRRGVSGELFF	TGTGCCAGCAGTTTTAGGCGGGGAGTGTCCGGGGAGCTGTTTTTT
few	TRBV12-3/TRBV12-4	TRBJ1-1	.	CASSLESTATEAFF	TGTGCCAGCAGTTTAGAGTCGACAGCCACTGAAGCTTTCTTT
few	TRBV5-1	TRBJ1-5	TRBD1	CASSDQGDQPQHF	TGCGCCAGCAGCGATCAGGGGGATCAGCCCCAGCATTTT
.	TRBV6-2/TRBV6-3	TRBJ1-4	.	CASSPPSGREKLFF	TGTGCCAGCAGTCCCCCGTCCGGGCGGGAAAAACTGTTTTTT
few	TRBV2	TRBJ2-2	.	CASRRTGTNTGELFF	TGTGCCAGCAGGCGGACGGGAACAAACACCGGGGAGCTGTTTTTT
.	TRBV19	TRBJ2-1	TRBD1	CASSSDRGRVNEQFF	TGTGCCAGTAGTTCCGACAGGGGGCGGGTGAATGAGCAGTTCTTC
.	TRBV5-1	TRBJ2-1	.	CASSSGPAGSYNEQFF	TGCGCCAGCAGCTCTGGTCCTGCGGGATCCTACAATGAGCAGTTCTTC
.	TRBV3-1	TRBJ2-1	.	CASSQDQTSWGNEQFF	TGTGCCAGCAGCCAAGATCAAACTAGCTGGGGCAATGAGCAGTTCTTC
few	TRBV5-1	TRBJ1-2	.	CASSWGLGAVRGYTF	TGCGCCAGCAGCTGGGGCCTCGGGGCTGTGCGGGGCTACACCTTC
.	TRBV28	TRBJ1-5	.	CASSSPRLTRSEDVTQHF	TGTGCCAGCAGTTCCCCTCGGTTGACACGCTCCGAAGACGTGACCCAGCATTTT
.	TRBV6-1	TRBJ2-7	TRBD1	CASSGQGTGAYEQYF	TGTGCCAGCAGTGGCCAAGGGACAGGGGCATACGAGCAGTACTTC
few	TRBV29-1	TRBJ2-3	TRBD1	CSVESWTGGTDTQYF	TGCAGCGTTGAAAGCTGGACAGGGGGCACAGATACGCAGTATTTT
.	TRBV7-8	TRBJ2-3	.	CASSLGGLALTDTQYF	TGTGCCAGCAGCTTAGGCGGGTTGGCCCTCACAGATACGCAGTATTTT
.	TRBV4-1	TRBJ2-1	.	CASSQGGARGNEQFF	TGCGCCAGCAGCCAAGGAGGCGCGAGGGGCAATGAGCAGTTCTTC
few	TRBV4-1	TRBJ1-2	.	CASSQDSGAGGGYTF	TGCGCCAGCAGCCAAGATTCTGGGGCTGGTGGGGGCTACACCTTC
few	TRBV20-1	TRBJ1-1	.	CSARDGRRNTEAFF	TGCAGTGCTAGAGATGGTCGGAGGAACACTGAAGCTTTCTTT
few	TRBV20-1	TRBJ2-1	.	CSARASRVDEQFF	TGCAGTGCTAGAGCGAGCAGGGTCGATGAGCAGTTCTTC
few	TRBV10-2	TRBJ1-1	.	CASSGRMIFF	TGCGCCAGCAGTGGCAGGATGATTTTCTTT
.	TRBV12-3/TRBV12-4	TRBJ2-3	TRBD2	CASSDGLAGGSADTQYF	TGTGCCAGCAGTGACGGACTAGCGGGAGGCTCCGCTGATACGCAGTATTTT
.	TRBV5-1	TRBJ2-2	TRBD1	CASSSAGQGNTGELFF	TGCGCCAGCAGCTCGGCCGGACAGGGGAACACCGGGGAGCTGTTTTTT
.	TRBV25-1	TRBJ2-3	.	CASKPKGTDTQYF	TGTGCCAGCAAACCCAAAGGTACAGATACGCAGTATTTT
.	TRBV12-3/TRBV12-4	TRBJ1-5	TRBD1	CASSATGYNQPQHF	TGTGCCAGCAGCGCGACAGGGTACAATCAGCCCCAGCATTTT
.	TRBV29-1	TRBJ2-3	TRBD2	CSVAWTSGSDTQYF	TGCAGCGTTGCTTGGACTAGCGGGAGTGATACGCAGTATTTT
.	TRBV7-2	TRBJ2-2	TRBD2	CASSFGASSGRTGELFF	TGTGCCAGCAGCTTCGGAGCCTCTAGCGGAAGGACCGGGGAGCTGTTTTTT
.	TRBV20-1	TRBJ1-6	.	CSARDSVGSSYNSPLHF	TGCAGTGCTAGAGACTCCGTCGGCAGCTCCTATAATTCACCCCTCCACTTT
few	TRBV11-2	TRBJ2-1	TRBD2	CASRTSGGGNEQFF	TGTGCCAGCAGGACTAGCGGGGGGGGGAATGAGCAGTTCTTC
.	TRBV10-3	TRBJ2-7	.	CAISDRARRAYEQYF	TGTGCCATCAGTGACCGGGCTAGGAGGGCCTACGAGCAGTACTTC
many	TRBV4-1	TRBJ2-1	TRBD1	CASSQGTGGGSYNEQFF	TGCGCCAGCAGCCAGGGCACAGGGGGCGGCTCCTACAATGAGCAGTTCTTC
.	TRBV24-1	TRBJ1-2	.	CATSDSNFRGPDGYTF	TGTGCCACCAGTGATTCGAACTTCAGGGGCCCCGATGGCTACACCTTC
few	TRBV13	TRBJ2-1	.	CASSLGWGAGSYNEQFF	TGTGCCAGCAGCTTAGGGTGGGGGGCAGGGTCCTACAATGAGCAGTTCTTC
many	TRBV12-3/TRBV12-4	TRBJ2-1	.	CASSWYRLNEQFF	TGTGCCAGCAGCTGGTACAGGCTCAATGAGCAGTTCTTC
.	TRBV20-1	TRBJ1-1	.	CSAIVWDTEAFF	TGCAGTGCTATAGTTTGGGACACTGAAGCTTTCTTT
.	TRBV25-1	TRBJ1-2	.	CASSEGGDYGYTF	TGTGCCAGCAGTGAAGGAGGGGACTATGGCTACACCTTC